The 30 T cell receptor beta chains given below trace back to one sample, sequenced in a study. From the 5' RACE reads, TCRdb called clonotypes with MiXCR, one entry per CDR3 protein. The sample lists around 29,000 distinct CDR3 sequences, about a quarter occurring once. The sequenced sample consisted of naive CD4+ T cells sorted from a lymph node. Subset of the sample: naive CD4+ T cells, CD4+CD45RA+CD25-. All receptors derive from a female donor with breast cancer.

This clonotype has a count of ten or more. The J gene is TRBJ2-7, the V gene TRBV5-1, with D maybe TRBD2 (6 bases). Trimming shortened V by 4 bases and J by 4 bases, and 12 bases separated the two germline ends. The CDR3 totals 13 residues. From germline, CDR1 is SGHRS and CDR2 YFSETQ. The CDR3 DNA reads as TGCGCCAGCAGCCGGGAGTTAGCTTACGAGCAGTACTTC. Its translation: CASSRELAYEQYF.

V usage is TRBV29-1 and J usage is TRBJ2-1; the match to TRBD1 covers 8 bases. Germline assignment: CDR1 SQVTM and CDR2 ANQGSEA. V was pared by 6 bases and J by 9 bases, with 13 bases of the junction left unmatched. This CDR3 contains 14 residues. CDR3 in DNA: TGCAGCGTAGGGACCGGGACAGGATTTGGTGAGCAGTTCTTC. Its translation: CSVGTGTGFGEQFF.

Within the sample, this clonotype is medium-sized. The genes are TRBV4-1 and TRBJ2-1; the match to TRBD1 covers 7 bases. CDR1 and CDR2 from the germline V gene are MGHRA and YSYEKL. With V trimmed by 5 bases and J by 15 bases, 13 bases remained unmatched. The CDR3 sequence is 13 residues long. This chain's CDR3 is CASSAITGVGSFF. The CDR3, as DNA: TGCGCCAGCAGCGCCATTACAGGGGTGGGCTCGTTCTTC.

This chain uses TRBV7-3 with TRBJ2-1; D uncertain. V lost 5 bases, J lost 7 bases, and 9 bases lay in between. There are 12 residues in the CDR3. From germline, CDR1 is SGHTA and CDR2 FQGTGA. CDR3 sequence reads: CASSNGGNEQFF. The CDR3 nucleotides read TGTGCCAGCAGCAATGGTGGGAATGAGCAGTTCTTC.

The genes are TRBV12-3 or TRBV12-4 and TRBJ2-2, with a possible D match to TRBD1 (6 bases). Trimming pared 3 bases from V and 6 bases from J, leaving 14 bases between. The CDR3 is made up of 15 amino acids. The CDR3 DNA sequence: TGTGCCAGCAGTTTCTCTGGACAGACGCCCGGGGAGCTGTTTTTT. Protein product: CASSFSGQTPGELFF.

CDR3 protein: CASRNREETQYF. DNA for the CDR3: TGTGCCAGCAGGAACAGGGAAGAGACCCAGTACTTC. This sequence joins TRBV12-3 or TRBV12-4 and TRBJ2-5; tentative D call: TRBD1 (6 bases). V lost 6 bases and J lost 3, with 8 bases in between. The CDR3 totals 12 residues.

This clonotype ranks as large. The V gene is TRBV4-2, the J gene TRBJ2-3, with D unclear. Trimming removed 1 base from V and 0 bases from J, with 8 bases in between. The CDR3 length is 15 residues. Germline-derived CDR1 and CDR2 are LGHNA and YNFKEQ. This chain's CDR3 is CASSQGQPSTDTQYF. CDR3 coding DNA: TGTGCCAGCAGCCAAGGACAACCTAGCACAGATACGCAGTATTTT.

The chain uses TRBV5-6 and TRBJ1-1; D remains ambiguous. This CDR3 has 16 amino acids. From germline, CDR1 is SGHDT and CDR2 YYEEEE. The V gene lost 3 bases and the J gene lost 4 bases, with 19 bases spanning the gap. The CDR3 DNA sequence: TGTGCCAGCAGCTGGGGAGGGTCGGGAGCGTCCACTGAAGCTTTCTTT. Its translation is CASSWGGSGASTEAFF.

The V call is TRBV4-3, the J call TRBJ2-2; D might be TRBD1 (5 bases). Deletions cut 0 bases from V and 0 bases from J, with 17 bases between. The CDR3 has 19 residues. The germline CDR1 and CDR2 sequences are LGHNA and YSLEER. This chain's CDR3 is CASSQDPRMDIANTGELFF. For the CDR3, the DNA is TGCGCCAGCAGCCAAGATCCCCGCATGGACATCGCGAACACCGGGGAGCTGTTTTTT.

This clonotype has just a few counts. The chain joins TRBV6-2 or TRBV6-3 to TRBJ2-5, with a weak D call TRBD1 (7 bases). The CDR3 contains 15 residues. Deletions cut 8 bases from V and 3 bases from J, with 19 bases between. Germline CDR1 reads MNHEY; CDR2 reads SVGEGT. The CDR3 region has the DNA TGTGCCAGCTTTCCCAGGGGGGACAGAGAAGAGACCCAGTACTTC. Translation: CASFPRGDREETQYF.

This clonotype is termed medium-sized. In nucleotides, the CDR3 is TGCAGCGTTTTTACCCTAGCGGGAGAAGAGACCCAGTACTTC. It codes for CSVFTLAGEETQYF. The J gene is TRBJ2-5, the V gene TRBV29-1; 10 bases align to TRBD2. The CDR3 covers 14 residues. V shed 5 bases and J 3 bases; nucleotides not matched to a gene: 6. The V gene's germline CDR1 is SQVTM and CDR2 ANQGSEA.

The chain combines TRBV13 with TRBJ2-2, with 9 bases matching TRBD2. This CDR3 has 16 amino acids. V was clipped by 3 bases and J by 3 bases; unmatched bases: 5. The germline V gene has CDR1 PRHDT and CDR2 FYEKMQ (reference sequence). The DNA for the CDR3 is TGTGCCAGCAGCTTTCCTAGCGGGGCGGACACCGGGGAGCTGTTTTTT. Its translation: CASSFPSGADTGELFF.

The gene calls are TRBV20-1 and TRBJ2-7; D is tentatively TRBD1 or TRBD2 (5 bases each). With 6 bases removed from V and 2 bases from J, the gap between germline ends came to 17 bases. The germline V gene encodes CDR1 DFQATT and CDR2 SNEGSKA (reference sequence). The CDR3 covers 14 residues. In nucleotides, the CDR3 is TGCAGTGCCCGGTTGAAGGGGAGTACCTACGAGCAGTACTTC. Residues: CSARLKGSTYEQYF.

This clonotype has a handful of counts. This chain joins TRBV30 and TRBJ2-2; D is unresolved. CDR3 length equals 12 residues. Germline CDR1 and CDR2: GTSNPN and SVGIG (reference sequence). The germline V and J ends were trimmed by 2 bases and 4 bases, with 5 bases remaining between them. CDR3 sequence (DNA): TGTGCCTGGAGTCCCACCACCGGGGAGCTGTTTTTT. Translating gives CAWSPTTGELFF. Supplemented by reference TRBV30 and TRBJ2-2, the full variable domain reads SQTIHQWPATLVQPVGSPLSLECTVEGTSNPNLYWYRQAAGRGLQLLFYSVGIGQISSEVPQNLSASRPQDRQFILSSKKLLLSDSGFYLCAWSPTTGELFFGEGSRLTVL.

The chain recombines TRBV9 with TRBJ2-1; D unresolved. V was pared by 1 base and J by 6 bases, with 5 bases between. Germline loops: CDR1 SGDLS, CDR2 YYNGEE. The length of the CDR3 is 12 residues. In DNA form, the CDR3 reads TGTGCCAGCAGCGTAACGCCCAATGAGCAGTTCTTC. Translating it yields CASSVTPNEQFF.

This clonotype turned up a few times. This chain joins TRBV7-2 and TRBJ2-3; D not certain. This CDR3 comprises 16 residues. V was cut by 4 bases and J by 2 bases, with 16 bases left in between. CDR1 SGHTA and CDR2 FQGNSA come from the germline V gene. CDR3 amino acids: CASSSDATISTDTQYF. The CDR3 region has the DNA TGTGCCAGCAGCTCGGACGCCACTATTTCCACAGATACGCAGTATTTT.

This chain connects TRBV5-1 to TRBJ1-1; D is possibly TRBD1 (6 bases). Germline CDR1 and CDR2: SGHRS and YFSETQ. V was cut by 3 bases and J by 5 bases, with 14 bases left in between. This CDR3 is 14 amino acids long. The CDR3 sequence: CASSSTGTGTEAFF. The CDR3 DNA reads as TGCGCCAGCAGCTCGACAGGTACAGGGACTGAAGCTTTCTTT.

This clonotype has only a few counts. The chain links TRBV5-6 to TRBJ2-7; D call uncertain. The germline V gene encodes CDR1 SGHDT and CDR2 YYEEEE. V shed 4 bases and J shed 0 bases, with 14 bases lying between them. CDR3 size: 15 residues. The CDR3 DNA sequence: TGTGCCAGCAGCAATAGTCTCCGGTACTCCTACGAGCAGTACTTC. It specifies CASSNSLRYSYEQYF.

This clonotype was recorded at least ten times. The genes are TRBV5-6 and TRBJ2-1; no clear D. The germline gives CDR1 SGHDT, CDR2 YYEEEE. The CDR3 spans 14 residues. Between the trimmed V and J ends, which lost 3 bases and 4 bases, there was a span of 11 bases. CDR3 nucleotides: TGTGCCAGCAGCTATGCTGTGGGGTACAATGAGCAGTTCTTC. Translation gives CASSYAVGYNEQFF.

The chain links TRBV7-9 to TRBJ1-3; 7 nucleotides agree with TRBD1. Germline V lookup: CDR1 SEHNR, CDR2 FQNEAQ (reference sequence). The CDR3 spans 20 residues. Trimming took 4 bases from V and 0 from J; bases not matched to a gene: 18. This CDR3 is CASSSLGTAQIPSSGNTIYF. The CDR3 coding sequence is TGTGCCAGCAGCTCGCTGGGGACAGCTCAAATCCCAAGCTCTGGAAACACCATATATTTT.

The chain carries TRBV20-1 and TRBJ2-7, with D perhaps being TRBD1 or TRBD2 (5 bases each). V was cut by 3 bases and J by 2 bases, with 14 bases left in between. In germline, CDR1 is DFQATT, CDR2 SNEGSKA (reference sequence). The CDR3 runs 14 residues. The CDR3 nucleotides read TGCAGTGCTAGGGTTGGGGGTCTGGCCTACGAGCAGTACTTC. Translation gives CSARVGGLAYEQYF.

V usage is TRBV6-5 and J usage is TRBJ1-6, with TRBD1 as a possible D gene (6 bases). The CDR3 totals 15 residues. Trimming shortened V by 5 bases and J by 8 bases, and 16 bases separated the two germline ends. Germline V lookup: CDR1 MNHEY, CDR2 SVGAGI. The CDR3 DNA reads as TGTGCCAGCAGTACCGGGGAGGGGGAATATTCACCCCTCCACTTT. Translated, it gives CASSTGEGEYSPLHF.

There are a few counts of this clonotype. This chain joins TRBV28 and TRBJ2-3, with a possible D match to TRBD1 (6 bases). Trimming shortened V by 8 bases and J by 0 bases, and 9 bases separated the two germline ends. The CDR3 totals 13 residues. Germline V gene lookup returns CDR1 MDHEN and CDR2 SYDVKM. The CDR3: CASGTPSTDTQYF. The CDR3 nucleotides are TGTGCCAGCGGGACACCTAGCACAGATACGCAGTATTTT. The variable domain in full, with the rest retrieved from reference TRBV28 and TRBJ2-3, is DVKVTQSSRYLVKRTGEKVFLECVQDMDHENMFWYRQDPGLGLRLIYFSYDVKMKEKGDIPEGYSVSREKKERFSLILESASTNQTSMYLCASGTPSTDTQYFGPGTRLTVL.

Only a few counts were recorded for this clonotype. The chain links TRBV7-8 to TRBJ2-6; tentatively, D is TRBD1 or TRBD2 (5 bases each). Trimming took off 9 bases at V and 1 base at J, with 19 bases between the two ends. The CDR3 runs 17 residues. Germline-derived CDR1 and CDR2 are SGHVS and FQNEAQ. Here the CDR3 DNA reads TGTGCCAGTCGCTCACCCGGGGCAGGGTCTGGGGCCAACGTCCTGACTTTC. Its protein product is CASRSPGAGSGANVLTF.

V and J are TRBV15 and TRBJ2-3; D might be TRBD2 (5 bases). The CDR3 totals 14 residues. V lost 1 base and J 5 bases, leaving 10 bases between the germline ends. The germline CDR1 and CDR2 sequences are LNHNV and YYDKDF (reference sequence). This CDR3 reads CATSRAAGRDTQYF. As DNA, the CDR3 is TGTGCCACCAGCAGAGCGGCGGGCCGAGATACGCAGTATTTT.

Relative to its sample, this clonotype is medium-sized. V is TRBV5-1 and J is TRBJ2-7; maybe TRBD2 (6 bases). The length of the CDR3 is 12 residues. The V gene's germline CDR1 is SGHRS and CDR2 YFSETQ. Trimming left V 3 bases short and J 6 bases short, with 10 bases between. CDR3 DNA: TGCGCCAGCAGCTCAACTAGCCCCGAGCAGTACTTC. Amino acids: CASSSTSPEQYF.

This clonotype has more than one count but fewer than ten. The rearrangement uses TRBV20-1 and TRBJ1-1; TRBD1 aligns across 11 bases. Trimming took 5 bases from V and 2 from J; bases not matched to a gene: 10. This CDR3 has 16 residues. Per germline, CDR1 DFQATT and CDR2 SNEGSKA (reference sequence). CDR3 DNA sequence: TGCAGTGCTCCCGGGACAGGGGGGAAAAAAAACACTGAAGCTTTCTTT. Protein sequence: CSAPGTGGKKNTEAFF.

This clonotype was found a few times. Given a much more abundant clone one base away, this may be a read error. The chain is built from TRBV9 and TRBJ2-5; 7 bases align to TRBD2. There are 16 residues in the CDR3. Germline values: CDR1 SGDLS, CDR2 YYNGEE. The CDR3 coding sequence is TGTGCCGGCAGCGTAGTCGGTGGGGGGGTCCAAGAGACCCAGTACTTC. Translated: CAGSVVGGGVQETQYF.

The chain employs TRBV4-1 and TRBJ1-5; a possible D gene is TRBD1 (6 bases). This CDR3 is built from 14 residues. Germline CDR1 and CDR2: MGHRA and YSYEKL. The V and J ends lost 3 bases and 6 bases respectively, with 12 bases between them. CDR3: CASSQNPGAQPQHF. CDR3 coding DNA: TGCGCCAGCAGCCAGAACCCAGGGGCTCAGCCCCAGCATTTT.

CDR3 sequence: CASSLGTADEQYF. DNA of the CDR3: TGTGCCAGCAGCCTCGGGACCGCGGACGAGCAGTACTTC. The rearrangement links TRBV12-3 or TRBV12-4 to TRBJ2-7; D tentatively reads TRBD1 or TRBD2 (5 bases each). The CDR3 covers 13 residues. V lost 6 bases and J 5 bases, leaving 14 bases between the germline ends.